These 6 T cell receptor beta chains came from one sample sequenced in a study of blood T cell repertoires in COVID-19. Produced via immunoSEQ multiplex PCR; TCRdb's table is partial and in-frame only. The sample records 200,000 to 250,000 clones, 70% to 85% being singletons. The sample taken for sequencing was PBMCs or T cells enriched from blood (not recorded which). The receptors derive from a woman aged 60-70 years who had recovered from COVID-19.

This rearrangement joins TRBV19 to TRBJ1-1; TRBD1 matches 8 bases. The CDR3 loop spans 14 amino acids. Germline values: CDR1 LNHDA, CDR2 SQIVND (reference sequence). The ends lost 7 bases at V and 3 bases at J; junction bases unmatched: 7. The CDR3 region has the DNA TGTGCCAGTACCTTGGGACAGGTGGACACTGAAGCTTTCTTT. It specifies CASTLGQVDTEAFF.

The CDR3 DNA follows: TGCGCCAGCAGCTTTGGGACAGACTATGGCTACACCTTC. This gives the protein CASSFGTDYGYTF. The genes are TRBV5-1 and TRBJ1-2, with TRBD1 identical over 7 bases. The CDR3 runs to 13 residues. CDR1 and CDR2 from the germline V gene are SGHRS and YFSETQ. The trim removed 2 bases at V and 3 bases at J, leaving 1 base unmatched.

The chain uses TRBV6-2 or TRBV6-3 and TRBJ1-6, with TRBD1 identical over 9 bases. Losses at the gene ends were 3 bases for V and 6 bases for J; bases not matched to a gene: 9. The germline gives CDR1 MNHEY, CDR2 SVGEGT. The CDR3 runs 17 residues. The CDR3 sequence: CASSYGTGRARNSPLHF. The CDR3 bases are TGTGCCAGCAGTTATGGGACAGGGAGAGCCCGTAATTCACCCCTCCACTTT.

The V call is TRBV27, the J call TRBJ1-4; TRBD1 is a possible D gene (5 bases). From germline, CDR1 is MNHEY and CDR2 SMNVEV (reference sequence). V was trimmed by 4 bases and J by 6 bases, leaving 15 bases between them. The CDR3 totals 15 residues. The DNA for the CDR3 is TGTGCCAGCAGTTCCGCCGGGACTGATCATGAAAAACTGTTTTTT. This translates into CASSSAGTDHEKLFF.

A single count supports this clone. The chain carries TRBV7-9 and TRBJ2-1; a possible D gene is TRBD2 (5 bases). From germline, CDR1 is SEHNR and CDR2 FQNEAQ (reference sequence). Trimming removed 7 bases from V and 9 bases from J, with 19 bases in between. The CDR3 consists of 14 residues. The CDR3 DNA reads TGTGCCAGCACCCCGCCGGGGAGAACGGTTGAGCAGTTCTTC. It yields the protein CASTPPGRTVEQFF. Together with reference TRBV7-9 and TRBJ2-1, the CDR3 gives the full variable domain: DTGVSQNPRHKITKRGQNVTFRCDPISEHNRLYWYRQTLGQGPEFLTYFQNEAQLEKSRLLSDRFSAERPKGSFSTLEIQRTEQGDSAMYLCASTPPGRTVEQFFGPGTRLTVL.

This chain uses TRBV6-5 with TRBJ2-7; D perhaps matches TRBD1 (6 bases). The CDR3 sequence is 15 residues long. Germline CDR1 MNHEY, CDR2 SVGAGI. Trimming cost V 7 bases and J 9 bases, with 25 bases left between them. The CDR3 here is CASTPTRGQTWGQYF. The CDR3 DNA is TGTGCCAGCACCCCTACCCGAGGACAGACTTGGGGGCAGTACTTC.